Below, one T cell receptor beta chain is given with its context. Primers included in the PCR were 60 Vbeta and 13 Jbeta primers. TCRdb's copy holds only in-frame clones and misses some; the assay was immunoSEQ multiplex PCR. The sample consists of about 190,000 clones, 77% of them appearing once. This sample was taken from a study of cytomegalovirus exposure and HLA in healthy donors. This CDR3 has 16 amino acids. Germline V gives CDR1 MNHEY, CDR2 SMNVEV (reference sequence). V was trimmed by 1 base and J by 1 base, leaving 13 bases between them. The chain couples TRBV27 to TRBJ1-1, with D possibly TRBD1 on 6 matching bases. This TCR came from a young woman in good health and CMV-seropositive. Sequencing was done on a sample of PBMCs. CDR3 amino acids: CASSLWQGMANTEAFF. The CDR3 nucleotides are TGTGCCAGCAGTTTATGGCAGGGGATGGCGAACACTGAAGCTTTCTTT.